The 31 T cell receptor beta chains below all came from one sample that was sequenced in a study of cytomegalovirus exposure and HLA in healthy donors (dated by TCRdb to the late 2010s). Library preparation employed the immunoSEQ multiplex PCR assay. TCRdb obtained this table from immuneACCESS and retained in-frame rearrangements with V and J assigned. These tables miss some clones; where compared with another copy, unresolved V genes account for less than half of the shortfall, and the remainder is unexplained. This sample comprises under 200,000 clones, approximately 87% of them detected only once. Of the sample, roughly 6% is held by the ten largest clones. Input material: PBMCs. These receptors were taken from a woman aged 30 to 39 in good health and CMV-seronegative.

This rearrangement joins TRBV7-6 to TRBJ2-3; D ambiguous. The CDR3 spans 14 residues. Trimming took 1 base from V and 2 from J, leaving 7 bases between them. From germline, CDR1 is SGHVS and CDR2 FNYEAQ. The CDR3 DNA is TGTGCCAGCAGCTTAGGGGCCAACACAGATACGCAGTATTTT. This translates into CASSLGANTDTQYF.

There are many counts of this clone. This rearrangement joins TRBV7-9 to TRBJ1-1; unclear D gene. Trimming took off 4 bases at V and 1 base at J, with 4 bases between the two ends. Germline CDR1 SEHNR, CDR2 FQNEAQ (reference sequence). CDR3 length: 12 amino acids. The CDR3, as DNA: TGTGCCAGCAGCTACGGGAACACTGAAGCTTTCTTT. Its translation: CASSYGNTEAFF.

This chain connects TRBV5-1 to TRBJ2-5; possibly TRBD1 or TRBD2 for D (6 bases each). Trimming took 5 bases from V and 0 from J, leaving 11 bases between them. Germline CDR1 and CDR2: SGHRS and YFSETQ. This CDR3 spans 14 amino acids. The CDR3: CASRKGGYQETQYF. The CDR3, as DNA: TGCGCCAGCAGAAAAGGGGGGTACCAAGAGACCCAGTACTTC.

This sequence joins TRBV4-2 and TRBJ2-3; D is unclear. Germline V CDR1 and CDR2: LGHNA, YNFKEQ. The length of the CDR3 is 13 residues. Deletions cut 3 bases from V and 2 bases from J, with 6 bases between. This chain's CDR3 is CASSQYSTDTQYF. The CDR3 DNA sequence: TGTGCCAGCAGCCAGTATTCCACAGATACGCAGTATTTT.

The gene calls are TRBV19 and TRBJ1-1; 9 bases align to TRBD1. The CDR3 loop spans 15 amino acids. Germline CDR1 and CDR2: LNHDA and SQIVND (reference sequence). With 6 bases clipped from V and 2 bases from J, the junction kept 7 bases outside the gene matches. CDR3 DNA sequence: TGTGCCAGTAGCCCGGACAGGGGTAGTAACACTGAAGCTTTCTTT. Encoded protein: CASSPDRGSNTEAFF.

This chain's CDR3 is CASTSGFSTDTQYF. CDR3 coding DNA: TGTGCCAGCACAAGCGGGTTTAGCACAGATACGCAGTATTTT. This chain connects TRBV7-2 to TRBJ2-3; tentative D call: TRBD2 (6 bases). V was pared by 7 bases and J by 0 bases, with 11 bases between. The CDR3 is 14 amino acids. Germline V gene data show CDR1 as SGHTA and CDR2 as FQGNSA.

The chain couples TRBV6-1 to TRBJ2-7, with no clear D. With 3 bases removed from V and 6 bases from J, the gap between germline ends came to 3 bases. The length of the CDR3 is 10 residues. The germline CDR1 and CDR2 sequences are MNHNS and SASEGT. CDR3 bases: TGTGCCAGCAGTGAGTTCGAGCAGTACTTC. It specifies CASSEFEQYF.

J is TRBJ1-4 and V is TRBV4-1; no clear D gene. Germline V lookup: CDR1 MGHRA, CDR2 YSYEKL. V lost 1 base to trimming and J lost 3 bases, with 12 bases between them. This CDR3 is 16 amino acids long. CDR3 in DNA: TGCGCCAGCAGCCAAGTCGGGATGGCACCTAATGAAAAACTGTTTTTT. Its translation: CASSQVGMAPNEKLFF.

The rearrangement uses TRBV2 and TRBJ2-5; 13 nucleotides agree with TRBD2. Trimming took 7 bases from V and 2 from J; bases not matched to a gene: 4. Per the germline V gene, CDR1 is SNHLY and CDR2 is FYNNEI. The CDR3 totals 15 residues. CDR3 loop: CASTRTSGSQETQYF. For the CDR3, the DNA is TGTGCCAGCACAAGGACTAGCGGGAGTCAAGAGACCCAGTACTTC.

This chain joins TRBV7-6 and TRBJ2-2; D ambiguous. Germline CDR1 and CDR2: SGHVS and FNYEAQ. Trimming removed 5 bases at V and 0 bases at J, with 19 bases between. The CDR3 loop spans 18 amino acids. In DNA form, the CDR3 reads TGTGCCAGCAGCAACCTTGGCCCCAGAATCCCGAACACCGGGGAGCTGTTTTTT. Translated: CASSNLGPRIPNTGELFF. Using reference TRBV7-6 and TRBJ2-2 for the parts outside the CDR3, the full variable domain is GAGVSQSPRYKVTKRGQDVALRCDPISGHVSLYWYRQALGQGPEFLTYFNYEAQQDKSGLPNDRFSAERPEGSISTLTIQRTEQRDSAMYRCASSNLGPRIPNTGELFFGEGSRLTVL.

The rearrangement links TRBV7-8 to TRBJ1-5; D unresolved. This CDR3 is built from 16 residues. V was cut by 1 base and J by 5 bases, with 15 bases left in between. Germline V lookup: CDR1 SGHVS, CDR2 FQNEAQ. The CDR3 nucleotides are TGTGCCAGCAGCTTAGACGGACTATCCGTGTATCAGCCCCAGCATTTT. Amino acids: CASSLDGLSVYQPQHF.

J is TRBJ2-5 and V is TRBV4-3; 7 bases match TRBD2. This CDR3 is built from 15 residues. Germline values: CDR1 LGHNA, CDR2 YSLEER. The V and J ends lost 4 bases and 5 bases, in that order; junction bases with no gene match: 10. CDR3 residues: CASSRDLAAGETQYF. The CDR3 DNA sequence: TGCGCCAGCAGCCGCGACCTAGCGGCGGGGGAGACCCAGTACTTC.

The V and J genes are TRBV18 and TRBJ2-2; D is possibly TRBD1 or TRBD2 (6 bases each). The CDR3 contains 17 residues. V was shortened by 0 bases and J by 4 bases, with 15 bases between the two germline ends. The germline gives CDR1 KGHSH, CDR2 LQKENI. DNA for the CDR3: TGTGCCAGCTCACCACCGTCCCGGGGGCAAGGCACCGGGGAGCTGTTTTTT. It encodes CASSPPSRGQGTGELFF.

The chain links TRBV7-9 to TRBJ2-2, with D tentatively TRBD1 (6 bases). CDR3 length: 14 amino acids. CDR1 SEHNR and CDR2 FQNEAQ come from the germline V gene (reference sequence). Trimming cost V 2 bases and J 6 bases, with 10 bases left between them. The DNA for the CDR3 is TGTGCCAGCAGCTTAACACAGGGAGCCGGGGAGCTGTTTTTT. Amino acid sequence: CASSLTQGAGELFF.

The V gene is TRBV5-6, the J gene TRBJ2-7; D is perhaps TRBD1 (6 bases). With 6 bases removed from V and 0 bases from J, the gap between germline ends came to 16 bases. Germline lookup yields CDR1 SGHDT and CDR2 YYEEEE. The CDR3 has 15 residues. The CDR3 nucleotides read TGTGCCAGCACGGACGGGACAAGAATCTCCTACGAGCAGTACTTC. It translates to CASTDGTRISYEQYF.

This chain links TRBV27 with TRBJ1-1; 7 nucleotides align to TRBD1. The trim removed 7 bases at V and 4 bases at J, leaving 6 bases unmatched. The CDR3 runs 13 residues. The germline V gene encodes CDR1 MNHEY and CDR2 SMNVEV (reference sequence). CDR3 residues: CASKGSGGTEAFF. CDR3 bases: TGTGCCAGCAAGGGGTCAGGGGGCACTGAAGCTTTCTTT.

The chain uses TRBV28 and TRBJ2-7; D is unresolved. The CDR3 runs to 16 residues. Germline-derived CDR1 and CDR2 are MDHEN and SYDVKM. V was cut by 4 bases and J by 2 bases, with 18 bases left in between. CDR3 DNA sequence: TGTGCCAGCAGTTCGACAATCACGGGCCACCCCTACGAGCAGTACTTC. It yields the protein CASSSTITGHPYEQYF.

V is TRBV7-9 and J is TRBJ2-1; D unclear. This CDR3 is 11 amino acids long. The germline V and J ends were trimmed by 3 bases and 10 bases, with 7 bases remaining between them. The germline V gene encodes CDR1 SEHNR and CDR2 FQNEAQ (reference sequence). The CDR3 coding sequence is TGTGCCAGCAGCTTGAGCGAGGAGCAGTTCTTC. It yields the protein CASSLSEEQFF.

This chain links TRBV11-1 with TRBJ2-1; 8 positions agree with TRBD2. J gave up 6 bases and V 0 bases, and 4 bases lay outside the gene matches. Germline CDR1 is SGHAT and CDR2 is FQDESV (reference sequence). The CDR3 extends over 15 amino acids. CDR3 sequence (DNA): TGTGCCAGCAGCTTAGCGCAAGCGGGAGTCAATGAGCAGTTCTTC. It is translated as CASSLAQAGVNEQFF.

V usage is TRBV29-1 and J usage is TRBJ1-2; the D gene is possibly TRBD1 (6 bases). The V end was cut by 4 bases, the J end by 4 bases, with 10 bases between. This CDR3 has 12 amino acids. The V gene's germline CDR1 is SQVTM and CDR2 ANQGSEA. CDR3 DNA: TGCAGCGTTGCGCAGGGGACCTATGGCTACACCTTC. Encoded protein: CSVAQGTYGYTF.

This chain links TRBV5-6 with TRBJ2-3, with TRBD1 identical over 7 bases. The junction had 12 bases not matched to a gene; V was cut back by 5 bases and J by 6 bases. This CDR3 region has 15 residues. From germline, CDR1 is SGHDT and CDR2 YYEEEE. The CDR3 region is CASSLDRVDRDTQYF. The CDR3 DNA reads TGTGCCAGCAGTCTAGACAGGGTCGATCGGGATACGCAGTATTTT.

In its sample, this clone was seen once. The chain combines TRBV7-8 with TRBJ1-1; no reliable D call. Germline V lookup: CDR1 SGHVS, CDR2 FQNEAQ. The CDR3 loop spans 15 amino acids. V was cut by 5 bases and J by 0 bases, with 13 bases left in between. This chain's CDR3 is CASSPRGGLNTEAFF. Here the CDR3 DNA reads TGTGCCAGCAGCCCCCGAGGCGGATTGAACACTGAAGCTTTCTTT. Full variable domain (outside the CDR3, taken from reference TRBV7-8 and TRBJ1-1): GAGVSQSPRYKVAKRGQDVALRCDPISGHVSLFWYQQALGQGPEFLTYFQNEAQLDKSGLPSDRFFAERPEGSVSTLKIQRTQQEDSAVYLCASSPRGGLNTEAFFGQGTRLTVV.

The chain is built from TRBV27 and TRBJ1-3, with D possibly TRBD1 on 5 matching bases. Trimming took off 5 bases at V and 3 bases at J, with 11 bases between the two ends. The CDR3 is 14 amino acids. CDR1 and CDR2 (germline): MNHEY, SMNVEV (reference sequence). CDR3 coding DNA: TGTGCCAGCAGTCAAGGGGTCGGTGGAAACACCATATATTTT. Translation gives CASSQGVGGNTIYF.

This chain links TRBV7-2 with TRBJ1-1, with D perhaps TRBD1 (6 bases). The CDR3 runs to 19 residues. V was shortened by 5 bases and J by 0 bases, with 25 bases between the two germline ends. Germline V gene data show CDR1 as SGHTA and CDR2 as FQGNSA. CDR3 in amino acids: CASSDSSGDTGAVNTEAFF. The CDR3 coding sequence is TGTGCCAGCAGCGACAGCTCAGGGGACACGGGGGCGGTGAACACTGAAGCTTTCTTT.

The chain has TRBV27 and TRBJ2-6, with TRBD1 as a possible D gene (6 bases). This CDR3 has 17 amino acids. CDR1 and CDR2 (germline): MNHEY, SMNVEV (reference sequence). The germline V and J ends were trimmed by 6 bases and 2 bases, with 17 bases remaining between them. CDR3 protein: CASSKQGRGAGANVLTF. CDR3 nucleotides: TGTGCCAGCAGCAAACAGGGTCGAGGGGCTGGGGCCAACGTCCTGACTTTC.

This chain links TRBV9 with TRBJ1-2; D possibly corresponds to TRBD1 (5 bases). Trimming left V 4 bases short and J 3 bases short, with 10 bases between. Germline CDR1 SGDLS, CDR2 YYNGEE. This CDR3 is built from 13 residues. CDR3 region: CASSLVGDYGYTF. DNA for the CDR3: TGTGCCAGCAGCCTCGTGGGGGACTATGGCTACACCTTC. The complete variable domain, with remaining parts taken from reference TRBV9 and TRBJ1-2, reads DSGVTQTPKHLITATGQRVTLRCSPRSGDLSVYWYQQSLDQGLQFLIQYYNGEERAKGNILERFSAQQFPDLHSELNLSSLELGDSALYFCASSLVGDYGYTFGSGTRLTVV.

This chain connects TRBV2 to TRBJ1-1, with no clear D. The germline V gene has CDR1 SNHLY and CDR2 FYNNEI. With 0 bases removed from V and 4 bases from J, the gap between germline ends came to 3 bases. This CDR3 has 12 residues. The DNA for the CDR3 is TGTGCCAGCAGTGAAGCGGGCACTGAAGCTTTCTTT. Its translation: CASSEAGTEAFF.

This chain connects TRBV5-1 to TRBJ2-5, with TRBD2 identical over 9 bases. CDR3 size: 15 residues. Germline CDR1 and CDR2: SGHRS and YFSETQ. V shed 4 bases, J shed 4 bases, and the junction held 8 bases outside the gene matches. The CDR3 nucleotides are TGCGCCAGCAGCACCCCGGGACTAGCCTTAGAGACCCAGTACTTC. It yields the protein CASSTPGLALETQYF.

V is TRBV5-4 and J is TRBJ2-7; 8 bases match TRBD2. The junction had 12 bases not matched to a gene; V was cut back by 5 bases and J by 5 bases. The CDR3 spans 15 residues. From germline, CDR1 is SGHNT and CDR2 YYREEE (reference sequence). The CDR3, as DNA: TGTGCCAGCAGTCCAAACCGGGGGGGGAGTAACGAGCAGTACTTC. It is translated as CASSPNRGGSNEQYF.

The rearrangement links TRBV28 to TRBJ2-7; TRBD2 matches at 7 bases. The CDR3 covers 14 residues. The V gene's germline CDR1 is MDHEN and CDR2 SYDVKM. V shed 5 bases and J 6 bases; nucleotides not matched to a gene: 10. The CDR3 spells CASSPEAGDFEQYF. The CDR3 nucleotides are TGTGCCAGCAGTCCCGAGGCGGGAGATTTCGAGCAGTACTTC. Variable domain in full (rest from reference TRBV28 and TRBJ2-7): DVKVTQSSRYLVKRTGEKVFLECVQDMDHENMFWYRQDPGLGLRLIYFSYDVKMKEKGDIPEGYSVSREKKERFSLILESASTNQTSMYLCASSPEAGDFEQYFGPGTRLTVT.

The V gene is TRBV28, the J gene TRBJ2-7; D is possibly TRBD2 (6 bases). Deletions cut 8 bases from V and 4 bases from J, with 9 bases between. The CDR3 sequence is 11 residues long. Per the germline V gene, CDR1 is MDHEN and CDR2 is SYDVKM. DNA for the CDR3: TGTGCCAGCCGGGCGGGGTACGAGCAGTACTTC. It specifies CASRAGYEQYF.